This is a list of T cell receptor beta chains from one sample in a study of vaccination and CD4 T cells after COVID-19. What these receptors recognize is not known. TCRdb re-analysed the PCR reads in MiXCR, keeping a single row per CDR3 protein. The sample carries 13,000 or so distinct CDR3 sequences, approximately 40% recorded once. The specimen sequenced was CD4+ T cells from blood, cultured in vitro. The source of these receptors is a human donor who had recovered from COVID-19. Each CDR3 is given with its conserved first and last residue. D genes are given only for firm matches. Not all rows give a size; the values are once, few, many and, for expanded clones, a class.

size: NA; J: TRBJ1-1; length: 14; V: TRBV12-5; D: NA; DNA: TGTGCTAGTGGCCCCCTCGGGGTGGACACTGAAGCTTTCTTT; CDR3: CASGPLGVDTEAFF
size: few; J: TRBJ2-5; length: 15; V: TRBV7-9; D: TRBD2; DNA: TGTGCCAGCAGCTGGGGGACTTCCGGGGGGGAGACCCAGTACTTC; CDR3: CASSWGTSGGETQYF
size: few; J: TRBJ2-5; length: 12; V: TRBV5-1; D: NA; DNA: TGCGCCAGCAGCTTGGATTTAGAGACCCAGTACTTC; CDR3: CASSLDLETQYF
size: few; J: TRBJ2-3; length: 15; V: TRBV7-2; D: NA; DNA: TGTGCCAGCAGCTTAGTACCGGGGAATAAAGATACGCAGTATTTT; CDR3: CASSLVPGNKDTQYF
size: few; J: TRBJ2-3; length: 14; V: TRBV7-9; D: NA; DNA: TGTGCCAGCAGCTCCTCGTCCGAGCTGGATACGCAGTATTTT; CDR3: CASSSSSELDTQYF
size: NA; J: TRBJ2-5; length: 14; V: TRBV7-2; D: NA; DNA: TGTGCCAGCAGCTTGGTGGCGGCCCAAGAGACCCAGTACTTC; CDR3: CASSLVAAQETQYF
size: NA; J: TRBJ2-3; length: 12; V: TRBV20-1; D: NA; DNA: TGCAGTGCGCGTGAAGACGGAGATACGCAGTATTTT; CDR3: CSAREDGDTQYF
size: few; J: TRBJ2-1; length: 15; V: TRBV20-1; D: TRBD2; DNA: TGCAGTGCTAGAACAGGGACTAGCGACTACAATGAGCAGTTCTTC; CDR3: CSARTGTSDYNEQFF
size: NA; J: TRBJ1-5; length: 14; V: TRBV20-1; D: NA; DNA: TGCAGTGCTAGAGATCGTAGGAATAATCAGCCCCAGCATTTT; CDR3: CSARDRRNNQPQHF
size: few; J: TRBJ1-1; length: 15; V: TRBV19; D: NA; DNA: TGTGCCAGTAGTATTTCCGCAGGATTGAACACTGAAGCTTTCTTT; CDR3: CASSISAGLNTEAFF
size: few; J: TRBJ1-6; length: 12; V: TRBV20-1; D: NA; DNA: TGCAGTATTGGAGACTTACGCTCACCCCTCCACTTT; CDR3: CSIGDLRSPLHF
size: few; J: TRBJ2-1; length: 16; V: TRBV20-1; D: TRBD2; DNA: TGCAGTGCGGCCCAACCACGGGGGGGGATTTACAATGAGCAGTTCTTC; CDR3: CSAAQPRGGIYNEQFF
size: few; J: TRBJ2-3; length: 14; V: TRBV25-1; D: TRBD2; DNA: TGTGCCAGCAGTATGGCGGGGGGAGCAGATACGCAGTATTTT; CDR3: CASSMAGGADTQYF
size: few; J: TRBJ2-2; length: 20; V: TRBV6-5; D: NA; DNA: TGTGCCAGCAGTTACGCCACGCTCGGGACATCGACTACGAACACCGGGGAGCTGTTTTTT; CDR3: CASSYATLGTSTTNTGELFF
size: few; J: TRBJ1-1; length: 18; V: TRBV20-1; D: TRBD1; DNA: TGCAGTGCTAGAGGTGGGGACCGGGACAGGGTGACGGGCACTGAAGCTTTCTTT; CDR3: CSARGGDRDRVTGTEAFF
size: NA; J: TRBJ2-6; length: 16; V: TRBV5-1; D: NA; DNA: TGCGCCAGCAGCTTGGTGGGTCACTCTGGGGCCAACGTCCTGACTTTC; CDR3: CASSLVGHSGANVLTF
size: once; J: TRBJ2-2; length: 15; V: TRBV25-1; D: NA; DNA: TGTGCCAGCTCACAAGCGATAGCGAACACCGGGGAGCTGTTTTTT; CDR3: CASSQAIANTGELFF
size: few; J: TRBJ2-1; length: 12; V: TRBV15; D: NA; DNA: TGTGCCACCAGTAACCTTGGGAGGGAGCAGTTCTTC; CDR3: CATSNLGREQFF
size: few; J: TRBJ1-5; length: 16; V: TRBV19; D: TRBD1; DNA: TGTGCCAGTAGTATAATAGGGCAGGGGGCCGGTCAGCCCCAGCATTTT; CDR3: CASSIIGQGAGQPQHF
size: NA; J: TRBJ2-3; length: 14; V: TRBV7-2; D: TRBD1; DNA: TGTGCCAGCAGCCCAGGGGGAGCCACAGATACGCAGTATTTT; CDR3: CASSPGGATDTQYF
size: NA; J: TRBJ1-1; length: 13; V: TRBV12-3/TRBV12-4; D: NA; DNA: TGTGCCAGCAGTTTTATCGGAAACACTGAAGCTTTCTTT; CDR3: CASSFIGNTEAFF
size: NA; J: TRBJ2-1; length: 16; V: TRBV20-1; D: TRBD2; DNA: TGCAGTGCTACCCGACTAGCGGGAGGCACCTACAATGAGCAGTTCTTC; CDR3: CSATRLAGGTYNEQFF
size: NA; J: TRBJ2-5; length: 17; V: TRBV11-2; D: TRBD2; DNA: TGTGCCAGCAGCTTAGCTCCTGGACTAGCCCAACAAGAGACCCAGTACTTC; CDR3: CASSLAPGLAQQETQYF
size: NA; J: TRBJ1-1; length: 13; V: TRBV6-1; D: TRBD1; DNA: TGTGCCAGCATGACAGGGGTGAACACTGAAGCTTTCTTT; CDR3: CASMTGVNTEAFF
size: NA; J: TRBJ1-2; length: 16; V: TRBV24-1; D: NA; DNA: TGTGCCACCAGTGATCCCTGGCAGGGTGAAGCCTATGGCTACACCTTC; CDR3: CATSDPWQGEAYGYTF
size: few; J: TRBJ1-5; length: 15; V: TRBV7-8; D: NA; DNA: TGTGCCAGCAGTCCATGGGCAACTAGCAATCAGCCCCAGCATTTT; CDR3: CASSPWATSNQPQHF
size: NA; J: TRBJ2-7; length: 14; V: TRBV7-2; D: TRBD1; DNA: TGTGCCAGCAGCTTCACAGGGGGGCCCTACGAGCAGTACTTC; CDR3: CASSFTGGPYEQYF
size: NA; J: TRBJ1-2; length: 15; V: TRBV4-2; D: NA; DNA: TGTGCCAGCAGCCAAGAATCCGGATATAACTATGGCTACACCTTC; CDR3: CASSQESGYNYGYTF
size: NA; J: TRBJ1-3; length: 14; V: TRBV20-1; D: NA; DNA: TGCAGTGCGCGACAGGCGAACTCTGGAAACACCATATATTTT; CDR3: CSARQANSGNTIYF
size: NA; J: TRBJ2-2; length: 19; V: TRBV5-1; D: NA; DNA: TGCGCCAGCAGCTTGGGCAGGGGAACCGGGAAAGGGAACACCGGGGAGCTGTTTTTT; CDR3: CASSLGRGTGKGNTGELFF
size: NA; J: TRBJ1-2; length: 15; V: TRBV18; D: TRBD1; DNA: TGTGCCAGCTCACCACCGGGACAGGGCCTGCGGGGCTACACCTTC; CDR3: CASSPPGQGLRGYTF
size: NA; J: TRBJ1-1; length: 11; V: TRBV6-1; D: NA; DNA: TGTGCCAGCAGTGATTATATGACAGCTTTCTTT; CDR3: CASSDYMTAFF
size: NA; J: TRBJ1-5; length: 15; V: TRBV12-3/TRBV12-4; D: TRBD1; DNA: TGTGCCAGCAGGGGGCCCAGGGGGCGATTTCAGCCCCAGCATTTT; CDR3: CASRGPRGRFQPQHF
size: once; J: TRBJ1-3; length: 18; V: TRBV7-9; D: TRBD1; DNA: TGTGCCAGCATTAGGGTTTTGGTATTGACAGGGGCTGGAAACACCATATATTTT; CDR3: CASIRVLVLTGAGNTIYF
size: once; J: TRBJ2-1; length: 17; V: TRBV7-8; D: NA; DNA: TGTGCCAGCAGCTTACACGCGTTAGCGGCCTCCTACAATGAGCAGTTCTTC; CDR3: CASSLHALAASYNEQFF
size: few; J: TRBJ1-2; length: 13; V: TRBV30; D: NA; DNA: TGTGCCTGGAGAGATCCAGCCAACTATGGCTACACCTTC; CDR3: CAWRDPANYGYTF
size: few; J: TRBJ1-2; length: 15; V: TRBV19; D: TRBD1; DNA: TGTGCCAGTACCCACGAAGGACAGGGTGCATATGGCTACACCTTC; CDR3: CASTHEGQGAYGYTF
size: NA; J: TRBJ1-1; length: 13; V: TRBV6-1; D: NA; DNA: TGTGCCAGCCGGGGCCTTTCGAACACTGAAGCTTTCTTT; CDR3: CASRGLSNTEAFF
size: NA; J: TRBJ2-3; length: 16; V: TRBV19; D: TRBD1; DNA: TGTGCCAGTAGTGTTTACAAGGGGGCGGGCACAGATACGCAGTATTTT; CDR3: CASSVYKGAGTDTQYF
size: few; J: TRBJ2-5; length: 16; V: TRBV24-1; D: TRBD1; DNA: TGTGCCACCAGTGATGCCGGCAGGACAGGGGGAGAGACCCAGTACTTC; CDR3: CATSDAGRTGGETQYF
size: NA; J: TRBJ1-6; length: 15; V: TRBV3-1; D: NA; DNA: TGTGCCAGCAGTCCTATGGACAGCTCAAATTCACCCCTCCACTTT; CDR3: CASSPMDSSNSPLHF
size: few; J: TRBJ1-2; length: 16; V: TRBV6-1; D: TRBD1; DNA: TGTGCCAGCAGAGAAACCGGGACAGTGCCTAACTATGGCTACACCTTC; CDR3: CASRETGTVPNYGYTF
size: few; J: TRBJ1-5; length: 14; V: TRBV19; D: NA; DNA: TGTGCCAGTAGTAAAAGCCGGGGCAATCAGCCCCAGCATTTT; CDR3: CASSKSRGNQPQHF
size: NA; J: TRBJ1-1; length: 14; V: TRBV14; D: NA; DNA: TGTGCCAGCAGCCAAGATTATGGGAACACTGAAGCTTTCTTT; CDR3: CASSQDYGNTEAFF
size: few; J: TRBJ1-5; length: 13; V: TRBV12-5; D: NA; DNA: TGTGCTAGTGCCCCGGGGGGCCCTCAGCCCCAGCATTTT; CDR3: CASAPGGPQPQHF
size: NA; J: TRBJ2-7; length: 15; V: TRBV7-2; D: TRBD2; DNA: TGTGCCAGCAGCTTCGGGGAGGGGCACTCCTACGAGCAGTACTTC; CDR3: CASSFGEGHSYEQYF
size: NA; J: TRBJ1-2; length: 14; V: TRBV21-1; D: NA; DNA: TGTGCCAGCATCCTACTAGGTGGTTTTATCTCATACACCTTC; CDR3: CASILLGGFISYTF
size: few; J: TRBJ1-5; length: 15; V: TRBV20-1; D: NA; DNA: TGCAGTGCTAGAGATCTCGGCAGGGAGAGTCAGCCCCAGCATTTT; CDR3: CSARDLGRESQPQHF
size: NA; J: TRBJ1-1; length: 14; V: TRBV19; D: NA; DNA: TGTGCCACCCGTATAGGTTGGGGGAACACTGAAGCTTTCTTT; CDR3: CATRIGWGNTEAFF
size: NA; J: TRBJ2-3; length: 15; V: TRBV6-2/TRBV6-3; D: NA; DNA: TGTGCCAGCACCCCCGGAGGGGCCGGTGCAGATACGCAGTATTTT; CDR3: CASTPGGAGADTQYF
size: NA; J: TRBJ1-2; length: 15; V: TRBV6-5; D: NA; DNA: TGTGCCAGCAGTTACTCGGGCAGGGAGGGCTATGGCTACACCTTC; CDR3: CASSYSGREGYGYTF
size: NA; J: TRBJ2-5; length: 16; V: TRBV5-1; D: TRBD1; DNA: TGCGCCAGCAGCTTGGGACAGGGGGCTTCCTTGGAGACCCAGTACTTC; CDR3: CASSLGQGASLETQYF
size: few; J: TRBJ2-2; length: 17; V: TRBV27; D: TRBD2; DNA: TGTGCCAGCGGTGGACTAGCGGGAGGTAAACGTTCCGGGGAGCTGTTTTTT; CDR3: CASGGLAGGKRSGELFF
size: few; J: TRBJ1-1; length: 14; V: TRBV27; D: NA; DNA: TGTGCCAGCAGCACAGGTTTGGCGAACACTGAAGCTTTCTTT; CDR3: CASSTGLANTEAFF
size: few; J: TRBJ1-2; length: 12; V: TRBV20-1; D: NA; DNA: TGCAGTGCTAGGGTCAGGGTGAAAGGCTACACCTTC; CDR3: CSARVRVKGYTF